These 9 T cell receptor beta chains share one sample of origin, sequenced in a study of T cell clusters in autoimmune cytopenias (dated by TCRdb to the late 2010s). TRB amplification used roughly 250 ng of peripheral blood genomic DNA, some 38,000 genome equivalents, per sample. The listed sequencing device is Illumina MiSeq. TRB rearrangements were amplified by multiplex PCR using a touch-down protocol with TRB-A and TRB-B primer pools mixed in one tube. TCRdb reprocessed the reads, so every CDR3 protein sequence counts as one entry and DNA is not shown. The table held for this sample gives under 7,000 distinct CDR3 sequences. Of the sample, roughly 15% is held by the ten largest clones. The same data also went into a second study, on T cell repertoires in aging, cancer and after chemotherapy.

Source material: peripheral blood. The receptors shown here come from a human donor in good health.

The V and J genes are TRBV20-1 and TRBJ2-2. The CDR3 totals 14 residues. In germline, CDR1 is DFQATT, CDR2 SNEGSKA (reference sequence). CDR3 residues: CSASECTDTGELFF.

This clonotype registers medium-sized by frequency. V gene TRBV7-6 combines with J gene TRBJ2-5; TCRdb's assignment of TRBD1 cannot be checked, as there is no DNA. The CDR3 has 16 residues. Germline values: CDR1 SGHVS, CDR2 FNYEAQ. The CDR3 protein is CASSFFDSGVGETQYF.

The V gene is TRBV12-3 or TRBV12-4, the J gene TRBJ1-3; TCRdb indicates TRBD1, and absent DNA this call remains unverified. This CDR3 is 15 amino acids long. CDR3 sequence: CASSLDGGTGNTIYF.

The chain employs TRBV4-3 and TRBJ1-1; checking the TCRdb D call of TRBD1 is not possible without DNA. This CDR3 has 14 amino acids. Germline V gives CDR1 LGHNA, CDR2 YSLEER. The CDR3: CASSHDSGQGEAFF.

This clonotype ranks as medium-sized in terms of frequency. The rearrangement uses TRBV10-3 and TRBJ2-2; the D gene TCRdb calls, TRBD1, cannot be checked with no DNA. Per germline, CDR1 ENHRY and CDR2 SYGVKD. This CDR3 contains 12 residues. The CDR3 sequence: CAMGEDTGELFF.

This chain joins TRBV10-3 and TRBJ2-4; TCRdb's D gene call, TRBD1, goes unchecked for lack of DNA. CDR3 length: 11 amino acids. Germline CDR1 is ENHRY and CDR2 is SYGVKD. CDR3 loop: CASGAGNIQYF.

This chain connects TRBV24-1 to TRBJ2-5; there is no DNA to check the TCRdb D call of TRBD2. Germline CDR1 reads KGHDR; CDR2 reads SFDVKD. CDR3 length: 13 residues. The CDR3 spells CATSVGPLETQYF.

The chain couples TRBV20-1 to TRBJ2-1; TCRdb lists TRBD2, though no DNA is available to test this call. Germline loops: CDR1 DFQATT, CDR2 SNEGSKA (reference sequence). This CDR3 is built from 14 residues. The CDR3 here is CSAQLAGSYNEQFF.

This clonotype is classed as medium-sized by frequency. V is TRBV12-3 or TRBV12-4 and J is TRBJ2-2; TCRdb's assignment of TRBD1 cannot be checked, as there is no DNA. The length of the CDR3 is 14 residues. This chain's CDR3 is CASRPGTGFGELFF.